Following are 9 T cell receptor beta chains from one sample sequenced in a study of blood T cell repertoires in COVID-19. The table came from immunoSEQ multiplex PCR; TCRdb's copy has only in-frame clones and leaves some out. The sample has around 160,000 clones, 84% seen once. Sequenced: PBMCs or T cells enriched from blood (not recorded which). These receptors originate from a woman in her forties or fifties who had been exposed to COVID-19.

In its sample, this clone was seen once. The V gene is TRBV19, the J gene TRBJ2-6; TRBD1 matches at 8 bases. The CDR3 is 17 residues long. V lost 9 bases to trimming and J lost 1 base; unmatched junction nucleotides: 11. CDR1 and CDR2 from the germline V gene are LNHDA and SQIVND (reference sequence). Written as DNA, the CDR3 is TGTGCCAGCTGTTCAGGGGGCCTTGGTTCTGGGGCCAACGTCCTGACTTTC. Its protein product is CASCSGGLGSGANVLTF.

The chain links TRBV3-1 (or the pseudogene TRBV3-2) to TRBJ2-2, with TRBD2 matching 8 bases. V trimming: 5 bases; J trimming: 2 bases; junction bases outside the gene matches: 10. This CDR3 spans 17 amino acids. Germline V CDR1 and CDR2: LGHDT, YNNKEL (reference sequence). The CDR3 reads CASSKGGLGINTGELFF. CDR3 DNA sequence: TGTGCCAGCAGCAAAGGGGGACTAGGGATAAACACCGGGGAGCTGTTTTTT.

As DNA, the CDR3 is TGTGCTAGTGGGCACATCGGAGGTCCCGACACTGAAGCTTTCTTT. It encodes CASGHIGGPDTEAFF. The chain carries TRBV12-5 and TRBJ1-1; the D is unclear. Germline lookup yields CDR1 LGHNT and CDR2 FRNRAP. The CDR3 is made up of 15 amino acids. The V end lost 6 bases, the J end lost 3 bases, and 17 bases lay between the germline ends. Based on the CDR3 plus reference TRBV12-5 and TRBJ1-1, the full variable domain is DARVTQTPRHKVTEMGQEVTMRCQPILGHNTVFWYRQTMMQGLELLAYFRNRAPLDDSGMPKDRFSAEMPDATLATLKIQPSEPRDSAVYFCASGHIGGPDTEAFFGQGTRLTVV.

The chain couples TRBV7-6 to TRBJ1-6; 9 bases agree with TRBD1. The CDR3 totals 16 residues. The V gene end was trimmed by 1 base and the J gene end by 7 bases; junction bases not matched to a gene: 5. Germline loops: CDR1 SGHVS, CDR2 FNYEAQ. Written as DNA, the CDR3 is TGTGCCAGCAGCTTAGGTTTACAGGGGGCAAATTCACCCCTCCACTTT. Protein: CASSLGLQGANSPLHF.

This clone came up a few times. This chain joins TRBV7-2 and TRBJ1-1; D perhaps matches TRBD1 (5 bases). V was cut by 0 bases and J by 1 base, with 6 bases left in between. Per germline, CDR1 SGHTA and CDR2 FQGNSA. The CDR3 spans 14 residues. CDR3 sequence (DNA): TGTGCCAGCAGCTTAGCGGGGGGGAACACTGAAGCTTTCTTT. The encoded protein is CASSLAGGNTEAFF.

This chain uses TRBV19 with TRBJ2-1; 7 nucleotides line up with TRBD2. V lost 1 base and J lost 3; bases outside the gene matches: 6. The germline V gene has CDR1 LNHDA and CDR2 SQIVND (reference sequence). This CDR3 spans 16 amino acids. The CDR3 sequence: CASSIAGGALYNEQFF. CDR3 in DNA: TGTGCCAGTAGTATAGCGGGAGGCGCCCTCTACAATGAGCAGTTCTTC.

In DNA, the CDR3 is TGTGCCAGCAGTTTTATAGACAGGGAAGGGCCTGAAGCTTTCTTT. It yields the protein CASSFIDREGPEAFF. The rearrangement joins TRBV28 to TRBJ1-1; the match to TRBD1 covers 7 bases. This CDR3 is built from 15 residues. J lost 6 bases, V lost 3 bases, and 10 bases had no gene match. Germline CDR1 reads MDHEN; CDR2 reads SYDVKM. The full variable domain, in which reference TRBV28 and TRBJ1-1 provide the parts outside the CDR3, is DVKVTQSSRYLVKRTGEKVFLECVQDMDHENMFWYRQDPGLGLRLIYFSYDVKMKEKGDIPEGYSVSREKKERFSLILESASTNQTSMYLCASSFIDREGPEAFFGQGTRLTVV.

The J gene is TRBJ2-7, the V gene TRBV6-2 or TRBV6-3; TRBD2 agrees at 9 bases. CDR1 and CDR2 (germline): MNHEY, SVGEGT. This CDR3 has 16 residues. V shed 4 bases and J 3 bases; nucleotides not matched to a gene: 10. CDR3 sequence (DNA): TGTGCCAGCAGTTGGCTAGCGGGAAAGGTCGGCTACGAGCAGTACTTC. Its translation is CASSWLAGKVGYEQYF.

The V gene is TRBV9, the J gene TRBJ1-4; no firm D call. Trimming stripped 0 bases from V and 1 base from J, with 10 bases between. The germline CDR1 and CDR2 sequences are SGDLS and YYNGEE. The CDR3 extends over 16 amino acids. In nucleotides, the CDR3 is TGTGCCAGCAGCGTAGGGACTTCCAGAACTAATGAAAAACTGTTTTTT. Protein product: CASSVGTSRTNEKLFF.